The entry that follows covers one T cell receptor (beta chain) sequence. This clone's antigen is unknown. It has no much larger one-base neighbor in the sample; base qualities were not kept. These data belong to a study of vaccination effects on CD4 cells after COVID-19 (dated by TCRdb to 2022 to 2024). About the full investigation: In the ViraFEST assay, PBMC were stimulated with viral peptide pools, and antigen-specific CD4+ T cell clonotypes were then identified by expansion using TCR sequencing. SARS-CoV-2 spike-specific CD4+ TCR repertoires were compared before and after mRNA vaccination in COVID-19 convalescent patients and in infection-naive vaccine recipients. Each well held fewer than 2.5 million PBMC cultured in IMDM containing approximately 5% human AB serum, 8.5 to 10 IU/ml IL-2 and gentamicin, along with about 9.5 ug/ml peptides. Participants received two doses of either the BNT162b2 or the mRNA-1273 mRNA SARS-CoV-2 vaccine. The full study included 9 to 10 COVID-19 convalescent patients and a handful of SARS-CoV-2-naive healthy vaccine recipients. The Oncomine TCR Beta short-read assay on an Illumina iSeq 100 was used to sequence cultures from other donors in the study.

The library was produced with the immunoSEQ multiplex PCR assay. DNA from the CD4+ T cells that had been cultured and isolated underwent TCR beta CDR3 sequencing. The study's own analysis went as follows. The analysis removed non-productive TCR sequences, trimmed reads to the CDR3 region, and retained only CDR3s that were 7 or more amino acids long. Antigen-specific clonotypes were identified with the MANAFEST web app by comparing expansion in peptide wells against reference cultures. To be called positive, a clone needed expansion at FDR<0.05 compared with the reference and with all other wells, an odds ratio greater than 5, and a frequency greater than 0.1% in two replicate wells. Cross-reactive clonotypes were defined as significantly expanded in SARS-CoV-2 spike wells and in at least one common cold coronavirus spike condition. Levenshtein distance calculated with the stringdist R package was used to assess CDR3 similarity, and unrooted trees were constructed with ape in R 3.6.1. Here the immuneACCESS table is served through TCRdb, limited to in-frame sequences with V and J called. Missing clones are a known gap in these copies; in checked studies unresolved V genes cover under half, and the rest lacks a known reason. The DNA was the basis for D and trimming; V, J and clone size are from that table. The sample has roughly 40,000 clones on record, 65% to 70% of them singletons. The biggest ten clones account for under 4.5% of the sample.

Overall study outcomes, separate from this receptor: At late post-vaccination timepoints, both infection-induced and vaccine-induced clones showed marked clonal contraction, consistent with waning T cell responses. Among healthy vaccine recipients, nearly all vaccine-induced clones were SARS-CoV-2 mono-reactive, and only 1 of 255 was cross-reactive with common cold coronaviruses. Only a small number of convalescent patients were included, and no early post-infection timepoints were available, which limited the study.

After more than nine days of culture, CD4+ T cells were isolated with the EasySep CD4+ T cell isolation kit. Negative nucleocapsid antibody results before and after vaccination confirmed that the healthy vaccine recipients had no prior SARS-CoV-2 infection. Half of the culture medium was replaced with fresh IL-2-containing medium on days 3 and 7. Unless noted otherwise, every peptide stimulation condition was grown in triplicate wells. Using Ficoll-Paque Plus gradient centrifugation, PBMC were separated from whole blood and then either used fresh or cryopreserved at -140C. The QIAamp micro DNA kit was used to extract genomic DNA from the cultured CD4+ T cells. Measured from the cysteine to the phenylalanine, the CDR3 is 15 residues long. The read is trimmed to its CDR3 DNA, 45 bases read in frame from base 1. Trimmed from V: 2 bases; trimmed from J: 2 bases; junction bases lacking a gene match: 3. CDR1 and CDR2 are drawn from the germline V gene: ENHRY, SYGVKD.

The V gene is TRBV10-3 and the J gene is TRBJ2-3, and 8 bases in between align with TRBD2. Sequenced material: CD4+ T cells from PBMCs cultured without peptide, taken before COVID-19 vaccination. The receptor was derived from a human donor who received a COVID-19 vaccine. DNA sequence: TGTGCCATCAGTGAGGGTAGCGGGAACACAGATACGCAGTATTTT. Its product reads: CAISEGSGNTDTQYF.